This T cell receptor beta chain was recovered during a study of blood T cell repertoires in COVID-19. Overall study context: Italy, Spain and the United States were the sources of the convalescent and acute COVID-19 samples. Nucleic acid was either cDNA or gDNA, and it came from T cells, B-cell-depleted T cells, or PBMCs.

Authors' methods: Scientists estimated how many nucleated cells there were by amplifying reference gene primers. Assay used: immunoSEQ multiplex PCR; TCRdb lists only in-frame clones, some missing. V and J calls and clone size are given by that table; D and trimming were obtained from the DNA. The sample includes 200,000 or so clones, nearly 85% seen only once; the top ten take about 5.5%. The clonotype originates from a woman in her twenties or thirties with acute or convalescent COVID-19. Sample: peripheral blood.

The CDR3 here is CASSPRTGDNSPLHF. The CDR3 DNA is TGTGCCAGCTCACCACGGACAGGGGATAATTCACCCCTCCACTTT. The chain combines TRBV18 with TRBJ1-6; 9 bases agree with TRBD1. Germline assignment: CDR1 KGHSH and CDR2 LQKENI. The CDR3 loop spans 15 amino acids. V shed 1 base and J 5 bases; nucleotides not matched to a gene: 0.